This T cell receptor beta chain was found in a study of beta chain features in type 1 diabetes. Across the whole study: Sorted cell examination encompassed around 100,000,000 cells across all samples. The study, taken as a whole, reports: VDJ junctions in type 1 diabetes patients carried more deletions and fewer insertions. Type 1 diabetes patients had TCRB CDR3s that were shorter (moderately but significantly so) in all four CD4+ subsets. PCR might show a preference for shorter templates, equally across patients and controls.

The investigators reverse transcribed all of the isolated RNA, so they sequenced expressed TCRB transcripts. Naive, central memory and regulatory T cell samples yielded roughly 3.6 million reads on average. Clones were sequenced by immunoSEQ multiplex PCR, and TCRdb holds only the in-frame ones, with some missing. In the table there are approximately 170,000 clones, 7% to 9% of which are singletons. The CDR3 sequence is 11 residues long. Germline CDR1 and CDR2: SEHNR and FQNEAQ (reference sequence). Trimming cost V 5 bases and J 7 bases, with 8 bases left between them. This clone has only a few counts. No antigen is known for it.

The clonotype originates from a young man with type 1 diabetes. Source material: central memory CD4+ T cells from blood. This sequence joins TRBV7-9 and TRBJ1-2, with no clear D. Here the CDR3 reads CASSPGSGYTF. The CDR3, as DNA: TGTGCCAGCAGCCCCGGGAGTGGCTACACCTTC.